Each of the 3 T cell receptor beta chains below was sequenced from the same sample in a study of blood T cell repertoires in COVID-19. This table comes from immunoSEQ multiplex PCR, and its TCRdb copy is limited to in-frame clones, with some not included. The sample consists of around 250,000 clones, about nine tenths of them appearing once. Sample: peripheral blood. These receptors were taken from a woman aged 60-75 years who had recovered from COVID-19.

The chain links TRBV5-1 to TRBJ1-2; 8 bases are shared with TRBD1. J lost 5 bases, V lost 2 bases, and 8 bases had no gene match. There are 15 residues in the CDR3. Germline CDR1 and CDR2: SGHRS and YFSETQ. The CDR3 bases are TGCGCCAGCAGCTTTATTCAGGGGGCCGGTTATGGCTACACCTTC. Its protein product is CASSFIQGAGYGYTF.

The chain links TRBV28 to TRBJ1-4, with D perhaps matching TRBD1 (6 bases). Trimming left V 7 bases short and J 1 base short, with 13 bases between. The CDR3 spans 15 residues. Germline lookup yields CDR1 MDHEN and CDR2 SYDVKM. For the CDR3, the DNA is TGTGCCAGCATTTATGGGGGCGGAACTAATGAAAAACTGTTTTTT. Encoded protein: CASIYGGGTNEKLFF.

The chain is built from TRBV5-1 and TRBJ1-1; D is unresolved. The V end was cut by 0 bases, the J end by 1 base, with 7 bases between. From germline, CDR1 is SGHRS and CDR2 YFSETQ. There are 14 residues in the CDR3. DNA of the CDR3: TGCGCCAGCAGCTTGGCTCCAGAGAACACTGAAGCTTTCTTT. Translation: CASSLAPENTEAFF.